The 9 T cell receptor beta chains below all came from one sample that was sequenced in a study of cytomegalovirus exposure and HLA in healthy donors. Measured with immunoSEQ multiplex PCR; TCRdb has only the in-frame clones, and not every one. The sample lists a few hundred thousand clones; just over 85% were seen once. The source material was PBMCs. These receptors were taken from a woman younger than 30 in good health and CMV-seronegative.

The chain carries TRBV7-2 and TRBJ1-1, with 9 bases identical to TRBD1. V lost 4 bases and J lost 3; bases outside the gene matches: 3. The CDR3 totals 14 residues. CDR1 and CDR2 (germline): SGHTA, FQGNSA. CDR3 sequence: CASSSTGGYTEAFF. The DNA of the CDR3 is TGTGCCAGCAGCTCCACAGGGGGCTACACTGAAGCTTTCTTT. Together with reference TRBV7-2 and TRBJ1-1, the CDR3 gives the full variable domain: GAGVSQSPSNKVTEKGKDVELRCDPISGHTALYWYRQSLGQGLEFLIYFQGNSAPDKSGLPSDRFSAERTGGSVSTLTIQRTQQEDSAVYLCASSSTGGYTEAFFGQGTRLTVV.

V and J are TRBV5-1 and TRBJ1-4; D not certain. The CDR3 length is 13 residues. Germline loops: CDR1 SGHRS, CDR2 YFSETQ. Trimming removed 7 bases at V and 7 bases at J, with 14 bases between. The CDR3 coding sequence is TGCGCCAGCCACGGAGGGATAAGTGAAAAACTGTTTTTT. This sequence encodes CASHGGISEKLFF.

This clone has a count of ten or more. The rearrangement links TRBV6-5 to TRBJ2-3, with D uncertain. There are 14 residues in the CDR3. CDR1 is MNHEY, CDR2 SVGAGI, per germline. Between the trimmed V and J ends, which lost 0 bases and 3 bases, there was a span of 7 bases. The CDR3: CASSYSRQTDTQYF. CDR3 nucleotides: TGTGCCAGCAGTTACTCGCGGCAAACAGATACGCAGTATTTT.

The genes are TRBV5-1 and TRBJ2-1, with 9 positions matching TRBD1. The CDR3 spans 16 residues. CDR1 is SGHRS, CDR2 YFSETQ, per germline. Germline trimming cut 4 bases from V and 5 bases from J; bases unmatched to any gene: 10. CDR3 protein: CASSQRGDRANNEQFF. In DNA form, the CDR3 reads TGCGCCAGCAGCCAAAGGGGGGACAGGGCCAACAATGAGCAGTTCTTC.

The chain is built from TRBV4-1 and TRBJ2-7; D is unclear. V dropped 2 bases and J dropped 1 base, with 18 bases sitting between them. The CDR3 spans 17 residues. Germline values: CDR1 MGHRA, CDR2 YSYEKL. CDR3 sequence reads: CASSQQFQWASSYEQYF. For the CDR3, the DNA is TGCGCCAGCAGCCAACAGTTCCAGTGGGCCTCTTCCTACGAGCAGTACTTC.

CDR3 sequence reads: CASQRGLNYEQYF. CDR3 sequence (DNA): TGTGCCAGCCAGAGGGGACTTAACTACGAGCAGTACTTC. The chain employs TRBV27 and TRBJ2-7, with D maybe TRBD2 (6 bases). In germline, CDR1 is MNHEY, CDR2 SMNVEV (reference sequence). The CDR3 spans 13 residues. V lost 8 bases and J 3 bases, leaving 14 bases between the germline ends.

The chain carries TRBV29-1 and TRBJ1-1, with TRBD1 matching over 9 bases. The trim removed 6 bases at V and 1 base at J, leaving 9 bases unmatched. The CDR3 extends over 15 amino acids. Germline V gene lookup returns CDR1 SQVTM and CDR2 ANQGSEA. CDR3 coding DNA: TGCAGCGTGGATATACAGGGGGCGCGGAACACTGAAGCTTTCTTT. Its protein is CSVDIQGARNTEAFF.

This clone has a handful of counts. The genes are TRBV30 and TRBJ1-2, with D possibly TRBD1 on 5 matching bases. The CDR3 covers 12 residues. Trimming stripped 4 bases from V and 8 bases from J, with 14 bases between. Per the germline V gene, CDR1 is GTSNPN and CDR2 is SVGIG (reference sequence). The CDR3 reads CAWTPGSGGYTF. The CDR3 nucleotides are TGTGCCTGGACCCCAGGGTCTGGCGGCTACACCTTC.

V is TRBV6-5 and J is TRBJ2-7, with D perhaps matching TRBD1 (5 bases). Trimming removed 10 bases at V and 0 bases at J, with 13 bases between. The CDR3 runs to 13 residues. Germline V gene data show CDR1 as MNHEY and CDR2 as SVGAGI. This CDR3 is CATSMGPSYEQYF. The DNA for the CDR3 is TGTGCCACCTCCATGGGGCCCTCCTACGAGCAGTACTTC.